Listed here are 20 T cell receptor beta chains from one sample, sequenced in a study of T cell responses to AZD1222 COVID-19 vaccine. This table comes from immunoSEQ multiplex PCR, and its TCRdb copy is limited to in-frame clones, with some not included. The table has over 80,000 clones, more than 80% seen once; the top ten hold around 29%. Sequencing used peripheral blood, obtained on day 0 of AZD1222 vaccination. These receptors all come from an adult in good health.

V gene TRBV5-1 combines with J gene TRBJ1-5; D not certain. The V end lost 0 bases, the J end lost 3 bases, and 7 bases lay between the germline ends. Germline assignment: CDR1 SGHRS and CDR2 YFSETQ. This CDR3 has 14 residues. The CDR3 DNA is TGCGCCAGCAGCTTGGACGGGATCAATCAGCCCCAGCATTTT. Its translation: CASSLDGINQPQHF.

This clone was found once. The V gene is TRBV5-1, the J gene TRBJ1-5; a possible D gene is TRBD1 (5 bases). Trimming removed 4 bases from V and 6 bases from J, with 14 bases in between. The V gene's germline CDR1 is SGHRS and CDR2 YFSETQ. The CDR3 is 14 residues long. CDR3 residues: CASSPQGRGQPQHF. CDR3 DNA: TGCGCCAGCAGCCCCCAGGGTAGGGGTCAGCCCCAGCATTTT.

The chain employs TRBV6-2 or TRBV6-3 and TRBJ2-7; D uncertain. Trimming shortened V by 5 bases and J by 5 bases, and 10 bases separated the two germline ends. From germline, CDR1 is MNHEY and CDR2 SVGEGT. The CDR3 is 12 residues long. For the CDR3, the DNA is TGTGCCAGCAGTCCGACATGGGACGAGCAGTACTTC. This encodes CASSPTWDEQYF.

The rearrangement uses TRBV27 and TRBJ2-1; D is uncertain. This CDR3 is built from 13 residues. Trimming shortened V by 11 bases and J by 0 bases, and 11 bases separated the two germline ends. Looked up from germline, CDR1 is MNHEY and CDR2 is SMNVEV (reference sequence). CDR3 protein: CAVGRSSYNEQFF. Here the CDR3 DNA reads TGTGCCGTAGGGCGGAGCTCCTACAATGAGCAGTTCTTC.

CDR3 DNA: TGTGCCAGCAGGCTAAAAGGGACCAATGAGCAGTTCTTC. Translating gives CASRLKGTNEQFF. This chain uses TRBV7-9 with TRBJ2-1; D may correspond to TRBD1 or TRBD2 (5 bases each). Deletions cut 6 bases from V and 6 bases from J, with 12 bases between. The V gene's germline CDR1 is SEHNR and CDR2 FQNEAQ (reference sequence). The CDR3 consists of 13 residues.

The chain joins TRBV10-3 to TRBJ1-1; TRBD1 aligns across 9 bases. J lost 6 bases, V lost 7 bases, and 6 bases had no gene match. The CDR3 runs 13 residues. CDR1 is ENHRY, CDR2 SYGVKD, per germline. Written as DNA, the CDR3 is TGTGCCATCACACAGGACAGGGGCGCTGAAGCTTTCTTT. It encodes CAITQDRGAEAFF.

This chain connects TRBV6-6 to TRBJ1-1; 7 nucleotides match TRBD1. The germline V gene has CDR1 MNHNY and CDR2 SVGAGI (reference sequence). V gave up 10 bases and J gave up 1 base; unmatched junction bases: 6. The CDR3 contains 13 residues. As DNA, the CDR3 is TGTGCCACCTACTACAGGGGGAACACTGAAGCTTTCTTT. It is translated as CATYYRGNTEAFF.

The chain has TRBV10-1 and TRBJ2-1; maybe TRBD2 (7 bases). This CDR3 contains 15 residues. Germline V CDR1 and CDR2: WNHNN, SYGVQD (reference sequence). With 5 bases removed from V and 8 bases from J, the gap between germline ends came to 19 bases. The CDR3 spells CASSSASGKGDEQFF. As DNA, the CDR3 is TGCGCCAGCAGTTCGGCTAGCGGAAAGGGGGATGAGCAGTTCTTC.

J is TRBJ2-6 and V is TRBV6-2 or TRBV6-3, with TRBD2 matching 10 bases. Germline trimming cut 4 bases from V and 4 bases from J; bases unmatched to any gene: 10. Germline assignment: CDR1 MNHEY and CDR2 SVGEGT. There are 18 residues in the CDR3. DNA of the CDR3: TGTGCCAGCAGTTCCCGGCTAGCGGGAGTGAGGGGGGCCAACGTCCTGACTTTC. The encoded protein is CASSSRLAGVRGANVLTF.

The chain combines TRBV6-5 with TRBJ2-7, with 9 bases aligning to TRBD1. V lost 7 bases to trimming and J lost 2 bases; unmatched junction nucleotides: 6. The CDR3 is 14 residues long. Germline CDR1 reads MNHEY; CDR2 reads SVGAGI. The CDR3 sequence is CASNTGGSPYEQYF. The CDR3 coding sequence is TGTGCCAGCAACACAGGGGGCTCCCCCTACGAGCAGTACTTC.

V gene TRBV30 combines with J gene TRBJ2-1; 9 bases are shared with TRBD2. Losses at the gene ends were 1 base for V and 5 bases for J; bases not matched to a gene: 12. Germline CDR1 reads GTSNPN; CDR2 reads SVGIG (reference sequence). This CDR3 comprises 17 residues. The CDR3 spells CAWSDPPGLAPNNEQFF. Here the CDR3 DNA reads TGTGCCTGGAGTGACCCGCCCGGACTAGCGCCGAACAATGAGCAGTTCTTC.

V usage is TRBV24-1 and J usage is TRBJ2-2; 10 nucleotides agree with TRBD1. The CDR3 length is 19 residues. Unmatched junction bases numbered 14, after V lost 4 bases and J lost 4 bases. Germline V gene sequence: CDR1 KGHDR, CDR2 SFDVKD. CDR3 nucleotide sequence: TGTGCCACCAGTGACCCAACGACAGGGGGCAGAGAGGGCACCGGGGAGCTGTTTTTT. It yields the protein CATSDPTTGGREGTGELFF.

Points on this clone: An end of the junction does not agree with germline; a read error may underlie this. V gene TRBV19 combines with J gene TRBJ2-1, with 14 bases identical to TRBD2. Looked up from germline, CDR1 is LNHDA and CDR2 is SQIVND (reference sequence). The CDR3 loop spans 13 amino acids. CDR3 bases: TGTGCCAGTAGTATACGACTAGCGGGAGGGCCTCTCTTC. Its protein product is CASSIRLAGGPLF.

The chain has TRBV7-9 and TRBJ2-1; the D call may be TRBD1 or TRBD2 (5 bases each). Trimming took 6 bases from V and 9 from J, leaving 12 bases between them. This CDR3 has 12 amino acids. Per germline, CDR1 SEHNR and CDR2 FQNEAQ (reference sequence). The CDR3 sequence is CASSPLGTEQFF. CDR3 nucleotide sequence: TGTGCCAGCAGTCCACTAGGGACTGAGCAGTTCTTC.

This clone came up once. V is TRBV28 and J is TRBJ2-3; D uncertain. Germline assignment: CDR1 MDHEN and CDR2 SYDVKM. V was cut by 5 bases and J by 4 bases, with 7 bases left in between. The length of the CDR3 is 12 residues. The CDR3 here is CASSIRADTQYF. The CDR3 DNA follows: TGTGCCAGCAGTATTCGGGCAGATACGCAGTATTTT.

The table lists this clone with a count of one. The V and J genes are TRBV5-1 and TRBJ1-2; TRBD1 matches 11 bases. This CDR3 has 17 residues. Germline V gene data show CDR1 as SGHRS and CDR2 as YFSETQ. Trimming took 0 bases from V and 0 from J; bases not matched to a gene: 4. CDR3 amino acids: CASSLGTGGSPNYGYTF. DNA of the CDR3: TGCGCCAGCAGCTTGGGGACAGGGGGCTCACCTAACTATGGCTACACCTTC.

This sequence joins TRBV9 and TRBJ1-1; 11 nucleotides line up with TRBD1. The ends lost 3 bases at V and 6 bases at J; junction bases unmatched: 7. Looked up from germline, CDR1 is SGDLS and CDR2 is YYNGEE. This CDR3 has 15 amino acids. The CDR3: CASSGPTGQGAEAFF. Written as DNA, the CDR3 is TGTGCCAGCAGCGGCCCAACGGGACAGGGGGCTGAAGCTTTCTTT.

The chain joins TRBV2 to TRBJ1-5, with TRBD1 as a possible D gene (5 bases). Germline V CDR1 and CDR2: SNHLY, FYNNEI. There are 15 residues in the CDR3. Trimming shortened V by 2 bases and J by 0 bases, and 8 bases separated the two germline ends. The CDR3 sequence: CASSEQGRSNQPQHF. The CDR3 DNA reads TGTGCCAGCAGTGAACAGGGACGTAGCAATCAGCCCCAGCATTTT.

The V gene is TRBV5-4, the J gene TRBJ2-1, with no clear D. The CDR3 sequence is 16 residues long. Deletions cut 0 bases from V and 1 base from J, with 11 bases between. Germline CDR1 and CDR2: SGHNT and YYREEE (reference sequence). As DNA, the CDR3 is TGTGCCAGCAGCTTGGGAGCGAAAACTTCCTACAATGAGCAGTTCTTC. This encodes CASSLGAKTSYNEQFF.

The rearrangement joins TRBV27 to TRBJ1-2; 9 nucleotides line up with TRBD1. Trimming at V came to 4 bases and at J to 2 bases, leaving 8 bases not matched to a gene. This CDR3 region has 16 residues. Germline V gene lookup returns CDR1 MNHEY and CDR2 SMNVEV (reference sequence). CDR3 protein: CASSSRTDRGNYGYTF. In nucleotides, the CDR3 is TGTGCCAGCAGTTCGAGAACTGACAGGGGGAACTATGGCTACACCTTC.